Below, one TCR beta chain is given with its context. Its binding antigen is unknown. Per-nucleotide qualities are absent, and no much larger clonotype sits a single base away. The library was generated by multiplex PCR. TCRdb names Illumina HiSeq 4000 as the instrument used. iRepertoire HTBI primers and Arm-PCR amplification of CDR3 regions were used to construct TCR beta libraries. Before sequencing, the PCR products underwent gel purification. The study's processing was this. A total of 60 to 80 TRBV and 14 TRBJ segments were identified across samples and were used for gene usage analysis of CDR3 amino acid clonotypes. COPE and FqMerger were used to merge filtered high-quality paired reads into contigs. BLAST was used to align contigs to IMGT TRBV, TRBD and TRBJ reference genes, and CDR3 was defined according to IMGT. Clonotypes above 0.1% frequency were classified as highly expanded clones. Repertoire diversity was measured by Shannon entropy, and V-J evenness by the Gini coefficient. Public clonotypes were defined as clonotypes shared by more than one individual. In TCRdb, the public reads were trimmed at Q25 with fastp and aligned with MiXCR, with productive beta chains retained. Rows with a matching CDR3 protein are joined into one entry that keeps the most common DNA and genes. It is TCRdb's table, rather than the study itself, that gives the V and J calls and clone size. In this sample the table shows roughly 560,000 distinct CDR3 sequences, 15% to 20% of which occur a single time. The top ten constitute around 25% of the sample.

From a lookup of the germline V gene (reference sequence), CDR1 and CDR2 are SGHKS and YYEKEE. From the cysteine up to the phenylalanine, the CDR3 has a length of 15 residues. Only the CDR3 DNA is retained, 45 bases long and in frame from the first base. Here V drops 4 bases and J drops 4 bases, and the junction holds 10 bases not matched to any gene. This record comes from a study of regulatory T cells in long-lasting Graves disease (dated by TCRdb to about 2021). In terms of the full investigation: In the newly diagnosed Graves' disease group, patients had been taking antithyroid drugs for less than 3 months. A total of roughly 35 samples underwent TCR sequencing, from around 13 patients with persistent Graves' disease and around 20 patients with newly diagnosed Graves' disease. The study took place in China and was registered as a clinical trial. Peripheral blood TCR sequencing and RNA sequencing compared persistent Graves' disease patients with newly diagnosed Graves' disease patients.

The meaning of the sample's time point label: newly diagnosed GD, antithyroid drugs for less than 3 months. For both TCR sequencing and RNA sequencing, RNA was extracted from PBMCs using TRIzol. The diagnosis of Graves' disease followed American Thyroid Association guidelines. Patients were recruited from an endocrinology department in Xi'an, China. Each patient gave 9 to 10 milliliters of peripheral blood, collected in an EDTA anticoagulant tube. PBMCs were isolated by Ficoll Paque Plus density gradient separation without further T cell sorting. RNA quality was checked with an Agilent 2100 Bioanalyzer and agarose gel, and concentration with a NanoDrop 2000. Overall study outcomes, separate from this receptor: The small sample size was acknowledged by the authors as a limitation that may reduce accuracy. Compared with newly diagnosed patients, persistent Graves' disease patients had lower TCR Shannon entropy and fewer highly expanded clones, which suggests clonal expansion. More public clonotypes were shared among persistent patients (under 3,000) than among newly diagnosed patients (roughly 960). Preferential use of TRBV28, TRBJ1-2 and TRBJ2-5 was observed in persistent disease, whereas TRBV20-1 and TRBJ2-1 were favored in newly diagnosed disease. Sequencing and analysis were restricted to the TCR beta chain. Peripheral blood alone was examined, since thyroid tissue, which constituted the primary lesion, could not be accessed.

These data were likewise used in another study, on T cells in Graves' hyperthyroidism and ophthalmopathy. As described in the second report: Stable Graves' hyperthyroidism was defined as the absence of progression to ophthalmopathy over 18 months of follow-up. Hyperthyroidism patients were newly diagnosed, had a disease duration of under 2 months, and were aged 18 to 65 years. Any patient with an uncontrolled infection, another autoimmune disease, pregnancy or lactation was excluded. Diagnoses were established on the basis of clinical symptoms, serum thyroxine and TRAb, thyroid ultrasound, and orbital computed tomography. The TCR CDR3 was subjected to a first round of RT-PCR using the HTBI primer set and the Qiagen OneStep RT-PCR kit. Most expanded thyroid clonotypes (frequency above 0.001) were also detected in blood, a finding suggesting that blood repertoires may reflect thyroid immune responses. A model built on a 13 V-J signature distinguished ophthalmopathy from stable hyperthyroidism, reaching roughly 88% sensitivity and around 81% specificity in cross-validation and 80%/75% in testing. During validation, the model predicted progression to ophthalmopathy a median of roughly 7.1 months ahead of onset, with almost 71% sensitivity and roughly 72% specificity. TCR V-J signatures able to tell the groups apart were searched for in a discovery cohort of 90 to 100 patients, of whom under 45 had Graves' ophthalmopathy and around 57 had stable Graves' hyperthyroidism. Prospective prediction of ophthalmopathy was tested in an independent validation cohort consisting of 18 to 20 hyperthyroidism patients and some 16 patients who later progressed to ophthalmopathy. The 95 to 100 discovery patients were randomly split 7:3 into training and test sets. Thyroid tissue and blood T-cell repertoires from over 5 Graves' hyperthyroidism patients were also compared in the study. Following sampling, methimazole starting at 30 mg daily was given to hyperthyroidism patients, and high-dose intravenous methylprednisolone was given to ophthalmopathy patients. Libraries were constructed in a second round of multiplex PCR, after which size selection and purification were carried out. Paired-end sequencing of the libraries was performed with 100 bp reads on an Illumina HiSeq2000. Raw data were processed with SOAPnuke, discarding reads with adapters, uncalled bases, mean Phred below 15, or no exact constant-primer or identifier match. High-quality paired reads were merged using COPE v1.2.5, and each unique nucleotide sequence was defined as a clonotype. MiTCR v1.1 was used to align the clonotypes against IMGT TRBV, TRBD and TRBJ reference segments. The analysis was restricted to V-J combinations with a frequency above 0.0001, which together covered 99% to 99.2% of the repertoires. The TCS score was defined as F50 (clonal expansion) divided by E x V (chaos), with BLOSUM62-based TCRdist calculated between CDR3 peptides within each V-J. Welch's t-statistics and random forest reduced some 510 V-J features to 13, which were used in a naive Bayes classifier (R e1071). No statistical method was used to fix the sample size in advance, and group allocation was not hidden from the investigators. According to the paper, TCR Vbeta CDR3 sequencing was carried out on 135 peripheral blood samples, which came from around 43 ophthalmopathy, 70 to 80 hyperthyroidism and some 17 progressor patients.

The clonotype originates from a woman aged 35-65 years with Graves disease. Donor details come from another sample of the same person, matched by shared clones. The chain is assembled from TRBV5-5 and TRBJ2-5; 7 central bases correspond to TRBD1. The material was peripheral blood mononuclear cells (PBMCs), obtained at new diagnosis, from a patient treated with antithyroid drugs. CDR3 reads: CASSATGFSSETQYF. At the DNA level, the sequence is TGTGCCAGCAGCGCGACAGGGTTCAGTTCAGAGACCCAGTACTTC. Where the CDR3 stops, the reference TRBV5-5 and TRBJ2-5 genes take over; the full variable domain is DAGVTQSPTHLIKTRGQQVTLRCSPISGHKSVSWYQQVLGQGPQFIFQYYEKEERGRGNFPDRFSARQFPNYSSELNVNALLLGDSALYLCASSATGFSSETQYFGPGTRLLVL.